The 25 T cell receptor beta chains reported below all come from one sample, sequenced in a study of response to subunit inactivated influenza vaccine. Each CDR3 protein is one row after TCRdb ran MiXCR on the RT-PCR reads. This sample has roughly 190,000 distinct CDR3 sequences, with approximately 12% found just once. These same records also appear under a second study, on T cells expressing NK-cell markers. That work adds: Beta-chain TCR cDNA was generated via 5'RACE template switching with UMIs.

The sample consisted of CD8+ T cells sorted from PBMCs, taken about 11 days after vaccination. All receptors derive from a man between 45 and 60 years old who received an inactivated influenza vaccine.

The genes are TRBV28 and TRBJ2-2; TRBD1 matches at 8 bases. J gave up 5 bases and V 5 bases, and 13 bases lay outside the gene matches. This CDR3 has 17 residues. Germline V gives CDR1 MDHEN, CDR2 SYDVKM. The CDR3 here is CASSIPPRGLGTGELFF. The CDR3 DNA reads TGTGCCAGCAGTATCCCCCCCAGGGGGCTGGGGACCGGGGAGCTGTTTTTT.

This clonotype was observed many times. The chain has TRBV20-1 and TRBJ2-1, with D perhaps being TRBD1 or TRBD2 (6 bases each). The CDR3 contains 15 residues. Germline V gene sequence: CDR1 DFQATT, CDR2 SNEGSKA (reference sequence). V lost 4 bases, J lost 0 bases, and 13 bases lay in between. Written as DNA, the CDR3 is TGCAGTGCTACGGGGGCGGGCTACTCCTACAATGAGCAGTTCTTC. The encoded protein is CSATGAGYSYNEQFF.

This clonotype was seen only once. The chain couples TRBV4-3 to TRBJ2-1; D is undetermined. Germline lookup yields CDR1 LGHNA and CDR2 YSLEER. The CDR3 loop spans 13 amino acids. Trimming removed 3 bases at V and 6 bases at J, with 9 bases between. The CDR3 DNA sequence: TGCGCCAGCAGCCACCTCTCCGGCAATGAGCAGTTCTTC. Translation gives CASSHLSGNEQFF.

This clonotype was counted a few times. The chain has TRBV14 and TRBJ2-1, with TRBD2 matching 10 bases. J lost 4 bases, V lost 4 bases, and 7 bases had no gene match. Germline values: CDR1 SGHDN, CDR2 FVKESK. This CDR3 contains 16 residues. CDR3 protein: CASSRGLAAIYNEQFF. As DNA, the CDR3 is TGTGCCAGCAGCCGAGGACTAGCGGCCATTTACAATGAGCAGTTCTTC. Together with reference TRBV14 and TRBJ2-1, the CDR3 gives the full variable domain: EAGVTQFPSHSVIEKGQTVTLRCDPISGHDNLYWYRRVMGKEIKFLLHFVKESKQDESGMPNNRFLAERTGGTYSTLKVQPAELEDSGVYFCASSRGLAAIYNEQFFGPGTRLTVL.

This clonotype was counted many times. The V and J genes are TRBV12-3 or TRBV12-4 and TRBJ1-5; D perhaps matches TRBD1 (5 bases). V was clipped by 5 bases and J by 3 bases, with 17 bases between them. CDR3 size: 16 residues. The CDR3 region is CASSQTGDGFNQPQHF. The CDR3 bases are TGTGCCAGCAGTCAAACCGGGGACGGCTTCAATCAGCCCCAGCATTTT.

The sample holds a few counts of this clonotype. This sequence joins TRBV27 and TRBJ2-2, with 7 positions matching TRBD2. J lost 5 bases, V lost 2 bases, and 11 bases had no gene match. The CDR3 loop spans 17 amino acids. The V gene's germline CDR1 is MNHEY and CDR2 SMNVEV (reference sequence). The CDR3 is CASSLTPGGGSTGELFF. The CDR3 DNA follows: TGTGCCAGCAGTTTAACCCCAGGCGGGGGTAGTACCGGGGAGCTGTTTTTT.

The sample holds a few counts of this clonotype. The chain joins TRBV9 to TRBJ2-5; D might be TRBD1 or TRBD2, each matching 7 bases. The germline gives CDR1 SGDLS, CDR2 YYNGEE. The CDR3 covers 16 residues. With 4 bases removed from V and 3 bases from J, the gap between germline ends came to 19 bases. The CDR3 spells CASSTDREGAKETQYF. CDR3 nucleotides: TGTGCCAGCAGCACCGATAGGGAGGGGGCGAAAGAGACCCAGTACTTC.

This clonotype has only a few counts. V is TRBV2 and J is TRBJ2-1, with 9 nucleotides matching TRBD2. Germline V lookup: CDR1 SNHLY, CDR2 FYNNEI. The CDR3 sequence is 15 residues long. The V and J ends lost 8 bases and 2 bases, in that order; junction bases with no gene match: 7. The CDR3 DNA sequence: TGTGCCAGCCGTTGGGGGACTAGCCCCTACAATGAGCAGTTCTTC. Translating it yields CASRWGTSPYNEQFF.

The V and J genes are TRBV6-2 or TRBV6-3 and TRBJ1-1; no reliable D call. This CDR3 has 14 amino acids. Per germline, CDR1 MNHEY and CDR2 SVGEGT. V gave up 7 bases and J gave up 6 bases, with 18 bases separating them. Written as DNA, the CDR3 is TGTGCCAGCACCCTCGGTCGGGCGATCGCTGAAGCTTTCTTT. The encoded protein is CASTLGRAIAEAFF.

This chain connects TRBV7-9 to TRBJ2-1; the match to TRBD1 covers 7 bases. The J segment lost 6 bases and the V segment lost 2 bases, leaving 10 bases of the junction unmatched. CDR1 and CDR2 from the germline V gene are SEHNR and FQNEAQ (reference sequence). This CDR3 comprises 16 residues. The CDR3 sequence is CASSLPKGALANEQFF. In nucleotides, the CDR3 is TGTGCCAGCAGCTTACCAAAGGGGGCCCTTGCCAATGAGCAGTTCTTC.

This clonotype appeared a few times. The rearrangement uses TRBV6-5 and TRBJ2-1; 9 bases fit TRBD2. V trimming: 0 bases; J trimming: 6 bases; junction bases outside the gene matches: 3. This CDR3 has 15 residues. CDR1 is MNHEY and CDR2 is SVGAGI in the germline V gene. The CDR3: CASSYSSGGSNEQFF. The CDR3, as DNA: TGTGCCAGCAGTTACTCTAGCGGGGGTTCCAATGAGCAGTTCTTC.

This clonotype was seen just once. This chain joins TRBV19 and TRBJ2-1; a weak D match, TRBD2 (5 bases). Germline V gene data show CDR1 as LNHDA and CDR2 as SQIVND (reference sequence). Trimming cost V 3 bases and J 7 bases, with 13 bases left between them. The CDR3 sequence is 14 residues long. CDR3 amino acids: CASSMLGKSNEQFF. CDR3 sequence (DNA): TGTGCCAGTAGTATGCTCGGGAAATCAAATGAGCAGTTCTTC.

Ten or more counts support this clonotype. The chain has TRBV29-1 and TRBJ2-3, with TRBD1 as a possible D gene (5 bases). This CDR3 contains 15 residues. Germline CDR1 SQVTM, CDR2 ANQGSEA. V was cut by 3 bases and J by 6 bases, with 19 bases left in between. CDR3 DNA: TGCAGCGTTGAGCTTAGTTGGGGCCTAGGTGATACGCAGTATTTT. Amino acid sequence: CSVELSWGLGDTQYF.

As DNA, the CDR3 is TGTGCCAGCAGTTTACGGGCGGGAACTAATGAAAAACTGTTTTTT. It translates to CASSLRAGTNEKLFF. The chain links TRBV27 to TRBJ1-4, with no clear D. The germline CDR1 and CDR2 sequences are MNHEY and SMNVEV (reference sequence). V was clipped by 2 bases and J by 1 base, with 8 bases between them. There are 15 residues in the CDR3.

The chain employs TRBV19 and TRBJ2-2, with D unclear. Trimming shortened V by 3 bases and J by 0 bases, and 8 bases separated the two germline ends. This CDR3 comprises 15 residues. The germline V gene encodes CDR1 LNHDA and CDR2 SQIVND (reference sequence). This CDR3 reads CASSIAPTNTGELFF. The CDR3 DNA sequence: TGTGCCAGTAGTATTGCGCCTACGAACACCGGGGAGCTGTTTTTT.

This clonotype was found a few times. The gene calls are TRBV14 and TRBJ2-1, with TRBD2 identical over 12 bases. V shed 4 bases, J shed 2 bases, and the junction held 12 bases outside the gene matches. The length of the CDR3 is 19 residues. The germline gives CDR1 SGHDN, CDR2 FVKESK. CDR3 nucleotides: TGTGCCAGCAGCCCCACCTACGGGCTAGCGGGAGGGCCCTACAATGAGCAGTTCTTC. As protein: CASSPTYGLAGGPYNEQFF.

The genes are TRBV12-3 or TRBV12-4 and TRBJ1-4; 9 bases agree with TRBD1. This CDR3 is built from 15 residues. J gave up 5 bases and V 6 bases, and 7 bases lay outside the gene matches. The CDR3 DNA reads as TGTGCCAGCAGCCACCCGGGACAGGGAAATGAAAAACTGTTTTTT. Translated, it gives CASSHPGQGNEKLFF.

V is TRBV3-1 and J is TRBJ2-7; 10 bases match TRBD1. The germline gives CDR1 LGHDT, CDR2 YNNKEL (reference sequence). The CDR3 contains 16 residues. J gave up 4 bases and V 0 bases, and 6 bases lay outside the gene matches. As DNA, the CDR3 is TGTGCCAGCAGCCAAGATACGGGACAGGGGCTGTACGAGCAGTACTTC. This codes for CASSQDTGQGLYEQYF.

The CDR3 reads CASSPGLTIWSSYNEQFF. Here the CDR3 DNA reads TGTGCCAGCAGTCCGGGACTCACTATATGGAGCTCCTACAATGAGCAGTTCTTC. This sequence joins TRBV6-1 and TRBJ2-1; D might be TRBD2 (6 bases). This CDR3 is 18 amino acids long. V lost 5 bases to trimming and J lost 0 bases, with 20 bases between them. The V gene's germline CDR1 is MNHNS and CDR2 SASEGT.

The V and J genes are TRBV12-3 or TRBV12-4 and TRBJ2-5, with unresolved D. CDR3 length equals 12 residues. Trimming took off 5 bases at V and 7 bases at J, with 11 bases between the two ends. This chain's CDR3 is CASSPAPTTQYF. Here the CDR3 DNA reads TGTGCCAGCAGTCCCGCGCCGACGACCCAGTACTTC.

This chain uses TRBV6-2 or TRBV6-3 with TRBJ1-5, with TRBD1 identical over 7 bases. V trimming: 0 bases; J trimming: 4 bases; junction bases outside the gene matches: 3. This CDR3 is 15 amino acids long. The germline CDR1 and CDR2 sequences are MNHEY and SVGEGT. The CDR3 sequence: CASSYSQGWNQPQHF. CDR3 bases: TGTGCCAGCAGTTACTCACAGGGGTGGAATCAGCCCCAGCATTTT.

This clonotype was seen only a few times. CDR3 sequence (DNA): TGTGCCTCAGCGGGGCCAAGAGTAAATGAGCAGTTCTTC. Encoded protein: CASAGPRVNEQFF. This sequence joins TRBV30 and TRBJ2-1, with 7 bases aligning to TRBD2. The CDR3 spans 13 residues. J lost 7 bases, V lost 7 bases, and 10 bases had no gene match. CDR1 is GTSNPN, CDR2 SVGIG, per germline (reference sequence).

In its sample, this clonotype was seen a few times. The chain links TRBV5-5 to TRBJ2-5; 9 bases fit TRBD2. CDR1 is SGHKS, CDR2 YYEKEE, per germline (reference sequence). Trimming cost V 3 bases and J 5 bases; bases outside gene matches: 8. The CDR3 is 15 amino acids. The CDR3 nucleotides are TGTGCCAGCAGCTACTACGGGACTAGCAGTGAGACCCAGTACTTC. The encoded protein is CASSYYGTSSETQYF. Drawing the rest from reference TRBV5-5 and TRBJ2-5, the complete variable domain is DAGVTQSPTHLIKTRGQQVTLRCSPISGHKSVSWYQQVLGQGPQFIFQYYEKEERGRGNFPDRFSARQFPNYSSELNVNALLLGDSALYLCASSYYGTSSETQYFGPGTRLLVL.

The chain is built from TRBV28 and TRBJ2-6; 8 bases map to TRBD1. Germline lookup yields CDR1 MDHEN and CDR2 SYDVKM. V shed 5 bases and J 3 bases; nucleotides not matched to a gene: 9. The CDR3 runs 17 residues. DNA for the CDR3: TGTGCCAGCAGTCCCCGGACAGGGCAGTATGGGGCCAACGTCCTGACTTTC. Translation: CASSPRTGQYGANVLTF.

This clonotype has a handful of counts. The CDR3 nucleotides are TGCAGTGCTAGACTAGCGGGGGGGTCGAACACCGGGGAGCTGTTTTTT. This codes for CSARLAGGSNTGELFF. This chain connects TRBV20-1 to TRBJ2-2; 12 bases map to TRBD2. After removal of 2 bases from V and 0 bases from J, the junction contained 1 base not matched to a gene. Germline CDR1 reads DFQATT; CDR2 reads SNEGSKA (reference sequence). The CDR3 is 16 amino acids.